Only a few counts were recorded for the clone carrying this TCR beta chain. These data belong to a study of blood T cell repertoires in COVID-19. Whole-study context: Sites in the United States, Italy and Spain provided acute and convalescent COVID-19 samples.

In germline, CDR1 is SGHAT, CDR2 FQNNGV. Trimming took 3 bases from V and 5 from J; bases not matched to a gene: 0. This CDR3 region has 13 residues. The assay was immunoSEQ multiplex PCR, and TCRdb's table has in-frame clones only and misses some. Among tens of thousands of clones, around four fifths were seen once, and the ten largest hold roughly 16%. Sequencing input: peripheral blood. The chain couples TRBV11-2 to TRBJ2-1, with 8 bases fitting TRBD2. The clonotype originates from a man older than 75 with active or convalescent COVID-19. The CDR3 protein is CASSFSGNNEQFF. Written as DNA, the CDR3 is TGTGCCAGCAGCTTTAGCGGGAACAATGAGCAGTTCTTC.